The 9 T cell receptor beta chains below were found in one sample sequenced in a study of T cells in localized non-small cell lung cancer. The method was immunoSEQ multiplex PCR; TCRdb's version includes in-frame clones alone and lacks a portion of them. The sample lists roughly 17,000 clones, approximately 83% seen once, with around 25% in the top ten. The sample in question was peripheral blood, obtained before any cancer treatment. Source of these receptors: an older female donor with stage I lung adenocarcinoma.

V is TRBV18 and J is TRBJ1-1; 8 bases are shared with TRBD1. CDR1 and CDR2 from the germline V gene are KGHSH and LQKENI. After removal of 3 bases from V and 1 base from J, the junction contained 7 bases not matched to a gene. The CDR3 has 16 residues. CDR3 in DNA: TGTGCCAGCTCACCGACGCCGGGACAGGCGAACACTGAAGCTTTCTTT. Translation: CASSPTPGQANTEAFF. The full variable domain, with the rest looked up from reference TRBV18 and TRBJ1-1, is NAGVMQNPRHLVRRRGQEARLRCSPMKGHSHVYWYRQLPEEGLKFMVYLQKENIIDESGMPKERFSAEFPKEGPSILRIQQVVRGDSAAYFCASSPTPGQANTEAFFGQGTRLTVV.

The V call is TRBV7-9, the J call TRBJ2-1; 7 bases agree with TRBD1. The CDR3 is made up of 14 amino acids. V dropped 5 bases and J dropped 5; count of bases not matched to a gene: 6. The germline V gene encodes CDR1 SEHNR and CDR2 FQNEAQ (reference sequence). The CDR3: CASSLRQGHNEQFF. The CDR3 DNA is TGTGCCAGCAGCCTAAGACAGGGCCACAATGAGCAGTTCTTC.

This clone occurred once. This sequence joins TRBV19 and TRBJ2-7, with 7 bases aligning to TRBD2. V lost 9 bases, J lost 1 base, and 6 bases stayed unmatched. Germline CDR1 LNHDA, CDR2 SQIVND (reference sequence). The CDR3 is 13 amino acids. CDR3 amino acids: CASAAGPSYEQYF. For the CDR3, the DNA is TGTGCCAGCGCAGCGGGGCCTTCCTACGAGCAGTACTTC. The full variable domain, its missing parts supplied by reference TRBV19 and TRBJ2-7, is DGGITQSPKYLFRKEGQNVTLSCEQNLNHDAMYWYRQDPGQGLRLIYYSQIVNDFQKGDIAEGYSVSREKKESFPLTVTSAQKNPTAFYLCASAAGPSYEQYFGPGTRLTVT.

This chain connects TRBV19 to TRBJ2-7; the D is unclear. Germline CDR1 is LNHDA and CDR2 is SQIVND (reference sequence). The CDR3 has 15 residues. The V and J ends lost 5 bases and 2 bases respectively, with 16 bases between them. CDR3 DNA: TGTGCCAGTAGTTTGACCTGGTCAGGACCCTACGAGCAGTACTTC. Protein sequence: CASSLTWSGPYEQYF.

The rearrangement links TRBV28 to TRBJ1-2; D is possibly TRBD1 (5 bases). The CDR3 is made up of 13 amino acids. Germline values: CDR1 MDHEN, CDR2 SYDVKM. Trimming shortened V by 1 base and J by 6 bases, and 9 bases separated the two germline ends. CDR3 amino acids: CASSLSAGNGYTF. CDR3 DNA: TGTGCCAGCAGTTTATCGGCAGGGAATGGCTACACCTTC.

The chain is built from TRBV18 and TRBJ1-1; the D gene is possibly TRBD1 (5 bases). CDR1 and CDR2 from the germline V gene are KGHSH and LQKENI. Trimming shortened V by 3 bases and J by 4 bases, and 18 bases separated the two germline ends. CDR3 size: 16 residues. The CDR3 DNA is TGTGCCAGCTCACCCAACATCGGGGGGGGAGGCACTGAAGCTTTCTTT. Its translation: CASSPNIGGGGTEAFF. Supplemented by reference TRBV18 and TRBJ1-1, the full variable domain reads NAGVMQNPRHLVRRRGQEARLRCSPMKGHSHVYWYRQLPEEGLKFMVYLQKENIIDESGMPKERFSAEFPKEGPSILRIQQVVRGDSAAYFCASSPNIGGGGTEAFFGQGTRLTVV.

The J gene is TRBJ2-1, the V gene TRBV4-2; 7 positions agree with TRBD2. The CDR3 totals 16 residues. Germline assignment: CDR1 LGHNA and CDR2 YNFKEQ. The junction had 7 bases not matched to a gene; V was cut back by 1 base and J by 4 bases. The CDR3 DNA reads TGTGCCAGCAGCCAAGCGGCGGGACTACGTTACAATGAGCAGTTCTTC. Amino acid sequence: CASSQAAGLRYNEQFF.

The chain combines TRBV7-9 with TRBJ1-2; no definite D call. V was cut by 5 bases and J by 2 bases, with 15 bases left in between. There are 15 residues in the CDR3. The germline gives CDR1 SEHNR, CDR2 FQNEAQ (reference sequence). The DNA of the CDR3 is TGTGCCAGCAGCCCGGCCCTTTCTTCAAACTATGGCTACACCTTC. It yields the protein CASSPALSSNYGYTF.

The genes are TRBV5-6 and TRBJ1-2; TRBD1 agrees at 7 bases. The length of the CDR3 is 17 residues. CDR1 is SGHDT, CDR2 YYEEEE, per germline. J was trimmed by 7 bases and V by 4 bases; bases with no gene match: 19. The CDR3 coding sequence is TGTGCCAGCAGCATTGGGCCAACAGGGGCAAGCTCGGGTGGCTACACCTTC. Protein sequence: CASSIGPTGASSGGYTF.